This T cell receptor beta chain was sequenced in a study of T cell responses to AZD1222 COVID-19 vaccine. Overall study findings and caveats: Just 5 to 7 AZD1222 recipients were seropositive at baseline. The breadth and depth of Spike-specific TCRs increased once two AZD1222 doses had been given. Regions 160-218 and 743-854 held dominance among vaccine-associated CD4 TCRs, which spanned spike. Most donors were white British, females outnumbered males, and clonal diversity was possibly underestimated.

With respect to this clone: What it recognizes is unknown.

The assay was immunoSEQ multiplex PCR, and TCRdb's table has in-frame clones only and misses some. This table has 95,000 to 150,000 clones, 85% to 90% appearing once. The sample consisted of peripheral blood, taken on day 0 of AZD1222 vaccination. This sequence originates from an adult in good health.

The CDR3 region is CARGTDGKETQYF. For the CDR3, the DNA is TGTGCCAGGGGGACAGACGGAAAAGAGACCCAGTACTTC. The chain couples TRBV2 to TRBJ2-5; TRBD1 agrees at 7 bases. CDR1 is SNHLY, CDR2 FYNNEI, per germline. V lost 9 bases and J lost 3; bases outside the gene matches: 7. CDR3 length: 13 amino acids.